The 8 T cell receptor beta chains presented below share a single source sample, sequenced in a study of vaccination effects on CD4 cells after COVID-19. No antigen has been assigned to these receptors. Sequenced by immunoSEQ multiplex PCR; TCRdb stores in-frame clones only, minus some. This table holds some 35,000 clones, 70% to 85% found once. Ahead of sequencing, the ViraFEST assay grew antigen-specific CD4+ T cells using viral peptide pools. Isolation of CD4+ T cells took place after about ten days of culture. Participants completed two doses of the BNT162b2 or mRNA-1273 vaccine. The material sequenced was CD4+ T cells from PBMCs cultured with HCoV-NL63 spike peptides, taken after COVID-19 vaccination. The source is a human donor who received a COVID-19 vaccine. Some clones in this sample may be carry-over from other donors' samples.

The rearrangement uses TRBV5-1 and TRBJ2-2; 8 bases align to TRBD2. This CDR3 is built from 15 residues. The V and J ends lost 6 bases and 4 bases, in that order; junction bases with no gene match: 8. In germline, CDR1 is SGHRS, CDR2 YFSETQ. The CDR3 reads CASKPSSGSTGELFF. The CDR3, as DNA: TGCGCCAGCAAACCCTCAAGCGGGAGCACCGGGGAGCTGTTTTTT.

The chain uses TRBV30 and TRBJ1-5; 8 nucleotides line up with TRBD1. The junction had 4 bases not matched to a gene; V was cut back by 5 bases and J by 4 bases. Germline V lookup: CDR1 GTSNPN, CDR2 SVGIG (reference sequence). The CDR3 runs to 13 residues. CDR3 in amino acids: CAWGTGSNQPQHF. The CDR3 bases are TGTGCCTGGGGGACAGGATCGAATCAGCCCCAGCATTTT.

This chain uses TRBV30 with TRBJ1-1, with TRBD1 matching 8 bases. The V gene's germline CDR1 is GTSNPN and CDR2 SVGIG (reference sequence). J was trimmed by 7 bases and V by 2 bases; bases with no gene match: 6. This CDR3 spans 13 amino acids. The CDR3 nucleotides read TGTGCCTGGAGTAGACAGGGGCTTGGTGAAGCTTTCTTT. Its protein is CAWSRQGLGEAFF.

The J gene is TRBJ2-7, the V gene TRBV6-5, with TRBD2 matching over 11 bases. Germline CDR1 and CDR2: MNHEY and SVGAGI. Unmatched junction bases numbered 2, after V lost 0 bases and J lost 1 base. There are 16 residues in the CDR3. The CDR3 spells CASSYSLAGGSYEQYV. Here the CDR3 DNA reads TGTGCCAGCAGTTACTCGCTAGCGGGGGGATCCTACGAGCAGTACGTC.

The chain has TRBV2 and TRBJ2-7, with 8 nucleotides matching TRBD1. This CDR3 has 13 residues. The junction had 6 bases not matched to a gene; V was cut back by 6 bases and J by 5 bases. CDR1 SNHLY and CDR2 FYNNEI come from the germline V gene. CDR3 residues: CASRRTGIHEQYV. CDR3 coding DNA: TGTGCCAGCAGGAGGACAGGGATCCACGAGCAGTACGTC.

CDR3 DNA: TGTGCCAGCAGTTCGAGCGGGAGGACCTACGAGCAGTACGTC. This encodes CASSSSGRTYEQYV. The rearrangement joins TRBV7-9 to TRBJ2-7; 9 bases are shared with TRBD2. With V trimmed by 6 bases and J by 2 bases, 5 bases remained unmatched. Germline V CDR1 and CDR2: SEHNR, FQNEAQ (reference sequence). CDR3 length equals 14 residues.

The V and J genes are TRBV6-5 and TRBJ1-2; D is perhaps TRBD1 (6 bases). This CDR3 has 12 amino acids. Germline V gene lookup returns CDR1 MNHEY and CDR2 SVGAGI. V was trimmed by 4 bases and J by 6 bases, leaving 9 bases between them. The CDR3 DNA follows: TGTGCCAGCAGTTGGAGGGGGGATGGCTACACCTTC. Protein: CASSWRGDGYTF.

The CDR3 sequence: CASNRVGNSPLHF. The CDR3 DNA is TGTGCCTCTAACAGGGTCGGCAATTCACCCCTCCACTTT. The rearrangement links TRBV30 to TRBJ1-6; D is possibly TRBD1 (6 bases). V lost 7 bases and J 7 bases, leaving 14 bases between the germline ends. CDR3 length equals 13 residues. Germline lookup yields CDR1 GTSNPN and CDR2 SVGIG (reference sequence).